These T cell receptor beta chains were read from a single sample in a study of blood T cell repertoires in COVID-19. Method: immunoSEQ multiplex PCR; TCRdb's copy keeps in-frame clones and lacks some. The repertoire consists of hundreds of thousands of clones, with around 80% occurring once and the leading ten covering roughly 18%. Sequenced material: peripheral blood. The receptors originated from a woman of 80 years or more with active or convalescent COVID-19. Each CDR3 is given with its conserved first and last residue. Each record gives: V gene, D gene, clone size, J gene, CDR3 protein, CDR3 DNA. The D gene is left open where the match is weak. Part of the rows lack a size; the others show once, few, many or a class for expanded clones.

v_gene: TRBV28; d_gene: NA; abundance: NA; j_gene: TRBJ1-3; CDR3aa: CASRGPTSGNTIYF; CDR3nt: TGTGCCAGCAGGGGCCCTACCTCTGGAAACACCATATATTTT
v_gene: TRBV11-3; d_gene: NA; abundance: once; j_gene: TRBJ2-7; CDR3aa: CASSAQGAPTYEQYF; CDR3nt: TGTGCCAGCAGCGCCCAGGGCGCCCCCACCTACGAGCAGTACTTC
v_gene: TRBV6-5; d_gene: NA; abundance: NA; j_gene: TRBJ2-3; CDR3aa: CATGAGGHTQYF; CDR3nt: TGTGCCACCGGGGCCGGGGGTCATACGCAGTATTTT
v_gene: TRBV3-1/TRBV3-2; d_gene: TRBD1; abundance: NA; j_gene: TRBJ1-4; CDR3aa: CASSPLLCRGLLELFF; CDR3nt: TGTGCCAGCAGCCCACTCCTTTGTAGGGGGCTGTTGGAACTGTTTTTT
v_gene: TRBV5-1; d_gene: NA; abundance: NA; j_gene: TRBJ1-1; CDR3aa: CASSVQGGNTEAFF; CDR3nt: TGCGCCAGCAGCGTACAGGGCGGGAACACTGAAGCTTTCTTT
v_gene: TRBV2; d_gene: NA; abundance: few; j_gene: TRBJ2-7; CDR3aa: CASGGQIYEQYF; CDR3nt: TGTGCCAGCGGTGGGCAGATCTACGAGCAGTACTTC
v_gene: TRBV28; d_gene: NA; abundance: NA; j_gene: TRBJ1-2; CDR3aa: CASRIGAADGYTF; CDR3nt: TGTGCCAGCAGGATAGGGGCGGCGGATGGCTACACCTTC
v_gene: TRBV7-4; d_gene: TRBD2; abundance: NA; j_gene: TRBJ2-5; CDR3aa: CASSPPTSGSLRETQYF; CDR3nt: TGTGCCAGCAGCCCACCGACTAGCGGGAGTTTAAGAGAGACCCAGTACTTC
v_gene: TRBV19; d_gene: NA; abundance: few; j_gene: TRBJ1-5; CDR3aa: CASSNQQGNQPQHF; CDR3nt: TGTGCCAGTAGCAATCAGCAGGGCAATCAGCCCCAGCATTTT
v_gene: TRBV5-1; d_gene: TRBD2; abundance: NA; j_gene: TRBJ2-1; CDR3aa: CASSLGLLAGGDNEQFF; CDR3nt: TGCGCCAGCAGCTTGGGCTTACTAGCGGGAGGGGACAATGAGCAGTTCTTC